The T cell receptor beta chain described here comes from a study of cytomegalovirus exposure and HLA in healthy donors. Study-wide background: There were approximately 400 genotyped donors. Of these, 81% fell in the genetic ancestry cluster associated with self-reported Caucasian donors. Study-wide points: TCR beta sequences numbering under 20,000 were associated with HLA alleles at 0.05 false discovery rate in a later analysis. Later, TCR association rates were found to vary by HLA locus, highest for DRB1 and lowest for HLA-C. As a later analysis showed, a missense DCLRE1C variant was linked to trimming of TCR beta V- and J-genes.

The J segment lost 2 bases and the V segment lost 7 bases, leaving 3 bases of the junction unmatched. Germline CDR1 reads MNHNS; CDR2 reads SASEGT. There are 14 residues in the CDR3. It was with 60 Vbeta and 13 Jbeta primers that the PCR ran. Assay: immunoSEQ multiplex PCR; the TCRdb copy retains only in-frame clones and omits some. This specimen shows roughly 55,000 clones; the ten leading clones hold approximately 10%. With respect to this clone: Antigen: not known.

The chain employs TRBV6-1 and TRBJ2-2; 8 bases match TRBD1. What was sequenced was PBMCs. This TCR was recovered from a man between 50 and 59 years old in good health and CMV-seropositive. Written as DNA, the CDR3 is TGTGCCAGCACAGGACAGGGTAACACCGGGGAGCTGTTTTTT. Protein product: CASTGQGNTGELFF.